One and the same sample provided the 21 T cell receptor beta chains below, sequenced in a study of OX40 agonist ivuxolimab in advanced cancers. Sequencing used immunoSEQ multiplex PCR; TCRdb keeps in-frame clones, though not all of them. Seen here are tens of thousands of clones, more than 65% observed once, and the top ten hold 3% to 3.5%. The starting material was CD4+ or CD8+ T cells sorted from blood, obtained in a trial of the OX40 agonist ivuxolimab. The receptors stem from an adult with an advanced solid tumor such as melanoma, head and neck, liver or kidney cancer.

This clone was counted only a few times. The chain recombines TRBV7-3 with TRBJ2-7; TRBD1 agrees at 7 bases. This CDR3 is built from 15 residues. The germline V gene has CDR1 SGHTA and CDR2 FQGTGA. The V segment lost 4 bases and the J segment 3 bases; nucleotides outside the gene matches: 9. The DNA of the CDR3 is TGTGCCAGCAGCTCGGGACAGAACTCACGCTACGAGCAGTACTTC. It codes for CASSSGQNSRYEQYF. The entire variable domain, with the rest obtained from reference TRBV7-3 and TRBJ2-7, is as follows: GAGVSQTPSNKVTEKGKYVELRCDPISGHTALYWYRQSLGQGPEFLIYFQGTGAADDSGLPNDRFFAVRPEGSVSTLKIQRTERGDSAVYLCASSSGQNSRYEQYFGPGTRLTVT.

The V gene is TRBV5-1, the J gene TRBJ1-2; the D gene is possibly TRBD1 (6 bases). CDR1 SGHRS and CDR2 YFSETQ come from the germline V gene. Deletions cut 0 bases from V and 7 bases from J, with 19 bases between. This CDR3 comprises 16 residues. CDR3 in DNA: TGCGCCAGCAGCTTGGCAGGCCCGGCTAGGGGGGGTGGCTACACCTTC. Its protein product is CASSLAGPARGGGYTF.

J is TRBJ2-7 and V is TRBV6-5, with 8 bases matching TRBD1. Germline V gene data show CDR1 as MNHEY and CDR2 as SVGAGI. The ends lost 6 bases at V and 2 bases at J; junction bases unmatched: 9. This CDR3 spans 15 amino acids. CDR3 nucleotide sequence: TGTGCCAGCAGGCTCCGGGACAGGACAGCCTACGAGCAGTACTTC. Its translation is CASRLRDRTAYEQYF.

For the CDR3, the DNA is TGTGCCAGCAGCTTGGGGGACAGAGACCCGCAGTACTTC. This translates into CASSLGDRDPQYF. V is TRBV7-9 and J is TRBJ2-7; 7 nucleotides match TRBD1. The CDR3 has 13 residues. Germline CDR1 is SEHNR and CDR2 is FQNEAQ (reference sequence). The trim removed 3 bases at V and 9 bases at J, leaving 8 bases unmatched.

This chain uses TRBV7-3 with TRBJ2-3; D is perhaps TRBD2 (5 bases). The CDR3 length is 12 residues. The V end was cut by 5 bases, the J end by 6 bases, with 9 bases between. Germline values: CDR1 SGHTA, CDR2 FQGTGA. CDR3 region: CASSPPGDTQYF. In DNA, the CDR3 is TGTGCCAGCAGCCCACCGGGGGATACGCAGTATTTT.

V is TRBV20-1 and J is TRBJ2-1; the D gene is possibly TRBD1 (5 bases). The V gene's germline CDR1 is DFQATT and CDR2 SNEGSKA (reference sequence). V gave up 4 bases and J gave up 7 bases, with 5 bases separating them. This CDR3 region has 10 residues. DNA for the CDR3: TGCAGTGCTAAGGGGAATGAGCAGTTCTTC. Its translation: CSAKGNEQFF.

V gene TRBV29-1 combines with J gene TRBJ2-7; D ambiguous. CDR3 length: 12 amino acids. CDR1 and CDR2 (germline): SQVTM, ANQGSEA. The germline V and J ends were trimmed by 5 bases and 0 bases, with 8 bases remaining between them. CDR3 region: CSVRQSSYEQYF. CDR3 nucleotide sequence: TGCAGCGTTCGCCAGAGCTCCTACGAGCAGTACTTC.

The gene calls are TRBV27 and TRBJ2-5; D is unresolved. Trimming removed 3 bases at V and 4 bases at J, with 3 bases between. There are 11 residues in the CDR3. Germline V gene lookup returns CDR1 MNHEY and CDR2 SMNVEV (reference sequence). As DNA, the CDR3 is TGTGCCAGCAGTTTCCGAGAGACCCAGTACTTC. It codes for CASSFRETQYF.

V and J are TRBV5-1 and TRBJ2-1; 7 bases fit TRBD2. The CDR3 runs 15 residues. Germline V gene sequence: CDR1 SGHRS, CDR2 YFSETQ. The V gene end was trimmed by 0 bases and the J gene end by 2 bases; junction bases not matched to a gene: 2. The CDR3 loop is CASSLASGAYNEQFF. CDR3 nucleotide sequence: TGCGCCAGCAGCTTGGCAAGCGGGGCCTACAATGAGCAGTTCTTC.

V is TRBV19 and J is TRBJ1-5, with D tentatively TRBD1 (5 bases). The CDR3 totals 12 residues. The germline V and J ends were trimmed by 5 bases and 9 bases, with 11 bases remaining between them. Per germline, CDR1 LNHDA and CDR2 SQIVND (reference sequence). CDR3: CASSYRDGPQHF. In nucleotides, the CDR3 is TGTGCCAGTAGTTACCGGGACGGGCCCCAGCATTTT.

The genes are TRBV5-4 and TRBJ1-6; 10 positions agree with TRBD1. The CDR3 has 16 residues. V was pared by 1 base and J by 8 bases, with 6 bases of the junction left unmatched. CDR1 and CDR2 (germline): SGHNT, YYREEE (reference sequence). The CDR3 reads CASSLSGTGAYSPLHF. For the CDR3, the DNA is TGTGCCAGCAGCTTGTCCGGGACAGGGGCTTATTCACCCCTCCACTTT.

This clone occurred a few times. This sequence joins TRBV7-9 and TRBJ1-2; maybe TRBD1 (6 bases). V was trimmed by 1 base and J by 7 bases, leaving 7 bases between them. This CDR3 is built from 12 residues. Germline loops: CDR1 SEHNR, CDR2 FQNEAQ (reference sequence). The CDR3 protein is CASSLGGAGYTF. Written as DNA, the CDR3 is TGTGCCAGCAGCTTAGGGGGGGCTGGCTACACCTTC.

This chain joins TRBV9 and TRBJ1-5, with a weak D call TRBD1 (6 bases). V lost 3 bases to trimming and J lost 6 bases, with 13 bases between them. Looked up from germline, CDR1 is SGDLS and CDR2 is YYNGEE. The CDR3 loop spans 14 amino acids. For the CDR3, the DNA is TGTGCCAGCAGCGAGGGGGTCGGGGCTCAGCCCCAGCATTTT. This encodes CASSEGVGAQPQHF.

The V and J genes are TRBV5-1 and TRBJ2-7, with D hard to call. V was clipped by 0 bases and J by 5 bases, with 12 bases between them. The CDR3 covers 14 residues. The V gene's germline CDR1 is SGHRS and CDR2 YFSETQ. This CDR3 reads CASSLALQVNEQYF. The CDR3, as DNA: TGCGCCAGCAGCTTGGCATTGCAGGTGAACGAGCAGTACTTC.

The chain has TRBV9 and TRBJ1-2; D possibly corresponds to TRBD1 (5 bases). CDR3 length: 14 residues. Germline loops: CDR1 SGDLS, CDR2 YYNGEE. Trimming cost V 4 bases and J 8 bases, with 18 bases left between them. The CDR3, as DNA: TGTGCCAGCAGCACGCGGGACGGCCCCGGGGGCTACACCTTC. Its protein product is CASSTRDGPGGYTF.

The V and J genes are TRBV11-2 and TRBJ2-4; D may be TRBD2 (6 bases). The CDR3 consists of 12 residues. Germline V lookup: CDR1 SGHAT, CDR2 FQNNGV. V lost 5 bases and J lost 6, with 8 bases in between. The CDR3 spells CASSPSVNIQYF. The CDR3 coding sequence is TGTGCCAGCAGCCCTAGCGTAAACATTCAGTACTTC.

V is TRBV5-3 and J is TRBJ1-1; D unresolved. TRBV5-3 is assigned to the ORF class and has an uncertain function. The CDR3 consists of 12 residues. V lost 7 bases, J lost 8 bases, and 15 bases lay in between. This chain's CDR3 is CARQAIGPEAFF. CDR3 nucleotide sequence: TGTGCCAGACAAGCGATCGGGCCCGAAGCTTTCTTT.

The CDR3 is CASTPTGYSNQPQHF. CDR3 DNA sequence: TGTGCCAGTACGCCGACGGGTTATAGCAATCAGCCCCAGCATTTT. This chain connects TRBV19 to TRBJ1-5; D remains ambiguous. Trimming cost V 7 bases and J 0 bases, with 13 bases left between them. Germline CDR1 and CDR2: LNHDA and SQIVND (reference sequence). The CDR3 runs to 15 residues.

The chain links TRBV6-5 to TRBJ2-3, with 9 bases fitting TRBD2. This CDR3 comprises 16 residues. Germline trimming cut 0 bases from V and 5 bases from J; bases unmatched to any gene: 6. Germline lookup yields CDR1 MNHEY and CDR2 SVGAGI. The CDR3 is CASSYSGGGAEDTQYF. The CDR3 coding sequence is TGTGCCAGCAGTTACTCGGGCGGGGGGGCAGAAGATACGCAGTATTTT.

The gene calls are TRBV7-3 and TRBJ2-2; D ambiguous. The CDR3 runs 15 residues. Per the germline V gene, CDR1 is SGHTA and CDR2 is FQGTGA. The ends were cut back, 0 bases at V and 0 bases at J, with 5 bases in the middle. The CDR3 sequence: CASSLTPTNTGELFF. DNA of the CDR3: TGTGCCAGCAGCTTAACCCCGACGAACACCGGGGAGCTGTTTTTT.

The chain employs TRBV4-1 and TRBJ1-1; D uncertain. Trimming left V 3 bases short and J 1 base short, with 12 bases between. In germline, CDR1 is MGHRA, CDR2 YSYEKL. CDR3 length: 15 amino acids. DNA for the CDR3: TGCGCCAGCAGCCAGCCTTGGACGGAGAACACTGAAGCTTTCTTT. Its translation is CASSQPWTENTEAFF.